The rows below give T cell receptor beta chains drawn from one sample of a study of blood T cell repertoires in COVID-19. Here immunoSEQ multiplex PCR was the method, and the copy in TCRdb shows in-frame clones only, minus some. The table has under 70,000 clones, around 93% seen once. The specimen was peripheral blood. The source is an older woman with active or convalescent COVID-19. Each CDR3 is given with its conserved first and last residue. A D gene is named only where the DNA matches it firmly. Only some rows state a clone size, as once, few, many or a class for expanded clones.

D: TRBD1
V: TRBV7-3
size: few
J: TRBJ2-7
CDR3: CASSLSGMTGSYEQYF
DNA: TGTGCCAGCAGCTTATCGGGCATGACAGGGTCCTACGAGCAGTACTTC

D: TRBD1
V: TRBV6-5
size: .
J: TRBJ2-7
CDR3: CASSYGSWDSPYEQYF
DNA: TGTGCCAGCAGTTACGGCTCTTGGGACAGTCCCTACGAGCAGTACTTC

D: TRBD1
V: TRBV2
size: .
J: TRBJ1-2
CDR3: CASNTGGAYGYTF
DNA: TGTGCCAGCAACACAGGGGGCGCTTATGGCTACACCTTC

D: .
V: TRBV19
size: .
J: TRBJ1-6
CDR3: CASSIAIPGPLHF
DNA: TGTGCCAGTAGTATAGCTATCCCGGGACCCCTCCACTTT

D: .
V: TRBV6-4
size: .
J: TRBJ2-2
CDR3: CASSPGSAGTGELFF
DNA: TGTGCCAGCAGTCCGGGGAGTGCGGGGACCGGGGAGCTGTTTTTT

D: .
V: TRBV18
size: .
J: TRBJ1-1
CDR3: CASSLSRGNTEAFF
DNA: TGTGCCAGCTCACTGAGCAGGGGGAACACTGAAGCTTTCTTT

D: .
V: TRBV28
size: .
J: TRBJ1-3
CDR3: CASSLRGAGNTIYF
DNA: TGTGCCAGCAGCCTCCGGGGGGCTGGAAACACCATATATTTT

D: .
V: TRBV6-6
size: .
J: TRBJ2-7
CDR3: CASSREYEQYF
DNA: TGTGCCAGCAGCCGGGAGTACGAGCAGTACTTC

D: TRBD1
V: TRBV6-1
size: few
J: TRBJ1-5
CDR3: CASSGGERQGNQPQHF
DNA: TGTGCCAGCAGTGGGGGGGAAAGACAGGGAAATCAGCCCCAGCATTTT

D: .
V: TRBV6-5
size: .
J: TRBJ2-2
CDR3: CASYGFTGELFF
DNA: TGTGCCAGCTACGGGTTCACCGGGGAGCTGTTTTTT

D: .
V: TRBV29-1
size: .
J: TRBJ2-3
CDR3: CSVEVSAGSTDTQYF
DNA: TGCAGCGTTGAGGTCTCGGCAGGGAGCACAGATACGCAGTATTTT

D: .
V: TRBV30
size: .
J: TRBJ2-7
CDR3: CAWSKGLGSYEQYF
DNA: TGTGCCTGGAGTAAGGGACTGGGGAGCTACGAGCAGTACTTC

D: .
V: TRBV4-3
size: .
J: TRBJ2-2
CDR3: CASSQGIRTGELFF
DNA: TGCGCCAGCAGCCAAGGAATTCGGACCGGGGAGCTGTTTTTT

D: TRBD2
V: TRBV28
size: .
J: TRBJ2-3
CDR3: CASSFLTSGRATDTQYF
DNA: TGTGCCAGCAGTTTTTTGACTAGCGGGAGGGCCACAGATACGCAGTATTTT

D: .
V: TRBV28
size: .
J: TRBJ1-2
CDR3: CASSVGGNLVYGYTF
DNA: TGTGCCAGCAGCGTCGGGGGTAATCTGGTCTATGGCTACACCTTC

D: TRBD1
V: TRBV5-1
size: few
J: TRBJ1-3
CDR3: CASSQDRVSGNTIYF
DNA: TGCGCCAGCAGCCAGGACAGGGTCTCTGGAAACACCATATATTTT

D: TRBD1
V: TRBV28
size: .
J: TRBJ1-5
CDR3: CASSYEGQVAPPQHF
DNA: TGTGCCAGCAGTTACGAAGGACAGGTAGCGCCGCCCCAGCATTTT

D: .
V: TRBV3-1/TRBV3-2
size: once
J: TRBJ1-2
CDR3: CASSQDLDIPNYGYTF
DNA: TGTGCCAGCAGCCAAGATTTGGACATCCCTAACTATGGCTACACCTTC

D: TRBD1
V: TRBV5-6
size: .
J: TRBJ1-1
CDR3: CASSIRDRESTEAFF
DNA: TGTGCCAGCAGCATCCGGGACAGGGAGAGCACTGAAGCTTTCTTT

D: TRBD1
V: TRBV14
size: .
J: TRBJ2-7
CDR3: CASSQDSGGAYEQYF
DNA: TGTGCCAGCAGCCAAGATTCAGGGGGCGCTTACGAGCAGTACTTC

D: .
V: TRBV7-2
size: .
J: TRBJ1-2
CDR3: CASSATGTSGGYTF
DNA: TGTGCCAGCAGCGCAACGGGGACTAGTGGGGGCTACACCTTC

D: .
V: TRBV3-1/TRBV3-2
size: .
J: TRBJ2-1
CDR3: CASSLPGSSYNEQFF
DNA: TGTGCCAGCAGCCTACCTGGGAGCTCCTACAATGAGCAGTTCTTC

D: TRBD1
V: TRBV5-5
size: .
J: TRBJ2-2
CDR3: CASSLDRGWAGELFF
DNA: TGTGCCAGCAGCCTCGACAGGGGTTGGGCCGGGGAGCTGTTTTTT

D: .
V: TRBV10-3
size: once
J: TRBJ2-7
CDR3: CATDSDSYEQYF
DNA: TGTGCCACGGACAGTGACTCCTACGAGCAGTACTTC

D: .
V: TRBV20-1
size: few
J: TRBJ1-1
CDR3: CSATWGEEAFF
DNA: TGCAGTGCTACATGGGGAGAGGAAGCTTTCTTT